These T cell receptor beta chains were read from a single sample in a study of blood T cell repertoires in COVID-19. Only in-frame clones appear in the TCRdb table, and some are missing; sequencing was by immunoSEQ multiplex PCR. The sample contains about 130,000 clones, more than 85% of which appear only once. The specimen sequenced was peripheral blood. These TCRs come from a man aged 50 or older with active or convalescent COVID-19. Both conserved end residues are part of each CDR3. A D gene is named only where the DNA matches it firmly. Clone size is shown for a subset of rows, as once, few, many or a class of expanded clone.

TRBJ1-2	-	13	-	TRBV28	TGTGCCAGCAGGACCGGGACGGCGGGGGGCTACACCTTC	CASRTGTAGGYTF
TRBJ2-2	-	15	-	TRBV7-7	TGTGCCAGCAGCTTAGGAGCGGGTGAAACCGGGGAGCTGTTTTTT	CASSLGAGETGELFF
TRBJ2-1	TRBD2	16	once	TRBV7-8	TGTGCCAGCAGCTTAGCGTGGGCTAGCGGGAGGAATGAGCAGTTCTTC	CASSLAWASGRNEQFF
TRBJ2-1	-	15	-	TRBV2	TGTGCCAGCAGTGAAAGACGGGGGAGTTACAATGAGCAGTTCTTC	CASSERRGSYNEQFF
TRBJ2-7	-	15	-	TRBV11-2	TGTGCCAGCAGCTTAGCTGGGGGCGAACTCTACGAGCAGTACTTC	CASSLAGGELYEQYF
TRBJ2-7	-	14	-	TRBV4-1	TGCGCCAGCAGCCAAGTGGCGGGGTACAACGAGCAGTACTTC	CASSQVAGYNEQYF
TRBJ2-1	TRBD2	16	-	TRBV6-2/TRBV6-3	TGTGCCAGCAGTTTTGTAGCGGGGGACCTCGGTGTTGAGCAGTTCTTC	CASSFVAGDLGVEQFF
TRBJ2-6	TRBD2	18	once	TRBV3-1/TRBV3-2	TGTGCCAGCAGCCAAGATCAAGCGGGGCGCTCTGGGGCCAACGTCCTGACTTTC	CASSQDQAGRSGANVLTF
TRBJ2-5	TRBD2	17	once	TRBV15	TGTGCCACCAGCAGAGAAAGGACTTGGGCGGGGGAGGAGACCCAGTACTTC	CATSRERTWAGEETQYF
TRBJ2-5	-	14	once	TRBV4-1	TGCGCCAGCAGCCGAAGGGACAACCAAGAGACCCAGTACTTC	CASSRRDNQETQYF
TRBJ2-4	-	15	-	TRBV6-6	TGTGCCAGCAGTTACAGTAGGGACTCCAGGTCAATTCAGTACTTC	CASSYSRDSRSIQYF
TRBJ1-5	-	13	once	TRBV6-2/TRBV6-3	TGTGCCAGCAGTTTTTCAGGGAATCAGCCCCAGCATTTT	CASSFSGNQPQHF
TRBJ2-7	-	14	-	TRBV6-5	TGTGCCAGCAGTTACTCGAATAACGGCTACGAGCAGTACTTC	CASSYSNNGYEQYF
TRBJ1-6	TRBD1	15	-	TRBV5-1	TGCGCCAGCAGCTTGGAGGGGACAGGCCCTTTCCCCCTCCACTTT	CASSLEGTGPFPLHF
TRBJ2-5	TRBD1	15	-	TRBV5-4	TGTGCCAGCAGCAATGCAGGGGGCGCGGAAGAGACCCAGTACTTC	CASSNAGGAEETQYF
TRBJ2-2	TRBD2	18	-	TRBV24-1	TGTGCCACCAGTGATTTGGGCCCAACTAGCGGGACGATCGGGGAGCTGTTTTTT	CATSDLGPTSGTIGELFF
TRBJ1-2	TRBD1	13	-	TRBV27	TGTGCCAGCAGCTGGACAGGGAACTATGGCTACACCTTC	CASSWTGNYGYTF
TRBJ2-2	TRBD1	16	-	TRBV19	TGTGCCAGTAGCGAACGGACAGGGGTTGGTATTGGGGAGCTGTTTTTT	CASSERTGVGIGELFF
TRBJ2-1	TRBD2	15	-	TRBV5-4	TGTGCCAGCAGCTTGACTAGCGGGGGGCGGAATGAGCAGTTCTTC	CASSLTSGGRNEQFF
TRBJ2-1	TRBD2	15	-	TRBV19	TGTGCCAGTAGTATCGCGGGGGGGCCTTACAATGAGCAGTTCTTC	CASSIAGGPYNEQFF
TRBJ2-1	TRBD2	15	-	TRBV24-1	TGTGCCACCAGTGATGGCCAGCGGGGGGGCAATGAGCAGTTCTTC	CATSDGQRGGNEQFF
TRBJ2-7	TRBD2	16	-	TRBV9	TGTGCCAGCAGCGTAGGATCTAGCGGGGGAACCTACGAGCAGTACTTC	CASSVGSSGGTYEQYF
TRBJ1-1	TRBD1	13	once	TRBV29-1	TGCAGCGCTCGGGACAGCCGGAACACTGAAGCTTTCTTT	CSARDSRNTEAFF
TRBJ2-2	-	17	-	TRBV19	TGTGCCAGTAGCCCGGACAGGGACTACGCGAACACCGGAGAGCTGTTTTTT	CASSPDRDYANTGELFF
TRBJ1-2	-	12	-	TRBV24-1	TGTGCCACCAGTGATTTGTTTAGTGGCTACACCTTC	CATSDLFSGYTF
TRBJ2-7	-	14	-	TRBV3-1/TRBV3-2	TGTGCCAGCAGCCGAGGCGGGCCATCATACGAGCAGTACTTC	CASSRGGPSYEQYF
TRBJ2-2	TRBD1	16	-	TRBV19	TGTGCCAGTAGTAAGGCGGGGACAGGGAACACCGGGGAGCTGTTTTTT	CASSKAGTGNTGELFF
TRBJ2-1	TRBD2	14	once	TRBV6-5	TGTGCCAGCATAGGGGCTAGCGGGCACAATGAGCAGTTCTTC	CASIGASGHNEQFF
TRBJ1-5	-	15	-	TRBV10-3	TGTGCCATCAGTGTCTGGCAGAATAGCAATCAGCCCCAGCATTTT	CAISVWQNSNQPQHF
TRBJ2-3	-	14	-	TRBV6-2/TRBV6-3	TGTGCCAGCAGTTACAGCCTTAGCACAGATACGCAGTATTTT	CASSYSLSTDTQYF
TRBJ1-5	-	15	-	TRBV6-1	TGTGCCAGCAGTGAAGGAGACAGGAACAATCAGCCCCAGCATTTT	CASSEGDRNNQPQHF
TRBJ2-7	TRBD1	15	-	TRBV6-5	TGTGCCAGCAGTACCACCCGGGACAGGTCCTACGAGCAGTACTTC	CASSTTRDRSYEQYF
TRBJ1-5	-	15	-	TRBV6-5	TGTGCCAGCAGGGTGGCAGAATATAGCAATCAGCCCCAGCATTTT	CASRVAEYSNQPQHF
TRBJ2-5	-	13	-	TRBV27	TGTGCCAGCAGTTTTCAGGGCCAAGAGACCCAGTACTTC	CASSFQGQETQYF
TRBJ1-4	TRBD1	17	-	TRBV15	TGTGCCACCAGCAGAGATGATGTAGGACAGGCTAATGAAAAACTGTTTTTT	CATSRDDVGQANEKLFF
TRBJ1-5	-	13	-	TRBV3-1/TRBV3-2	TGTGCCAGCAGCCAAGACATTAATCAGCCCCAGCATTTT	CASSQDINQPQHF
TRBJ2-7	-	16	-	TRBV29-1	TGCAGCGTTGAAGACCCGACAGAGGAGAGCTCCTACGAGCAGTACTTC	CSVEDPTEESSYEQYF
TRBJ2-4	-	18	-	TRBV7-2	TGTGCCAGCAGCTCCCTTTGGGGGGGCCACGGTACCAAAAACATTCAGTACTTC	CASSSLWGGHGTKNIQYF
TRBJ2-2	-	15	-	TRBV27	TGTGCCAGCAGTCTGGTGGGGCTGAACACCGGGGAGCTGTTTTTT	CASSLVGLNTGELFF
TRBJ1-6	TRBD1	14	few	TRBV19	TGTGCCAGTAGTTCAGACAGGGGAAATTCACCCCTCCACTTT	CASSSDRGNSPLHF
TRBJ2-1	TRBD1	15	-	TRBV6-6	TGTGCCAGCAGTTACCGGGACAGGGGTTTCAATGAGCAGTTCTTC	CASSYRDRGFNEQFF
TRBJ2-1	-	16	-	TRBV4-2	TGTGCCAGCAGCCTTCGTTTGGGGGCGAGTTACAATGAGCAGTTCTTC	CASSLRLGASYNEQFF
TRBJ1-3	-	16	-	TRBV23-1	TGCGCCAGCAGTCCAATGTCCTCGCAGGCCCGAAACACCATATATTTT	CASSPMSSQARNTIYF
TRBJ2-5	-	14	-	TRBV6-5	TGTGCCACCTCGGCGGGTAGGGTACAAGAGACCCAGTACTTC	CATSAGRVQETQYF
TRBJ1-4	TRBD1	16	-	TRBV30	TGTGCCTGGAGTCCTATGGGACAGGGCCAAAATGAAAAACTGTTTTTT	CAWSPMGQGQNEKLFF
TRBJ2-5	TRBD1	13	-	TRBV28	TGTGCCAGCCGGACAGGGGGCATAGAGACCCAGTACTTC	CASRTGGIETQYF
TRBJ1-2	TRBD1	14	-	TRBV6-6	TGTGCCAGCAGTTCGACAGGGGTTGGCTATGGCTACACCTTC	CASSSTGVGYGYTF
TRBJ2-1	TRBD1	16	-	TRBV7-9	TGTGCCAGCAGAAAACCGACAGGGGGAAATTACAATGAGCAGTTCTTC	CASRKPTGGNYNEQFF
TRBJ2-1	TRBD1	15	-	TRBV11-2	TGTGCCAGCAGCTTAGATAGGACAGGGGTCGTTGAGCAGTTCTTC	CASSLDRTGVVEQFF
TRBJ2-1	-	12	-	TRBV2	TGTGCCAGCCTGGAGGGTTTCAATGAGCAGTTCTTC	CASLEGFNEQFF
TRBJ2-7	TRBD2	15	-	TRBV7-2	TGTGCCAGCAGCGTTCTAGCGGGTACGTCCTACGAGCAGTACTTC	CASSVLAGTSYEQYF
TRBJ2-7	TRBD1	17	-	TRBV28	TGTGCCAGCAGAACCAGGTGGGGGACAGGGGGCTTTTCCGAGCAGTACTTC	CASRTRWGTGGFSEQYF
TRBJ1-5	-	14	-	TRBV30	TGTGCCTGGAGCCAGGGGCAGGAGGAGCAGCCCCAGCATTTT	CAWSQGQEEQPQHF
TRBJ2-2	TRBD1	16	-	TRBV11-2	TGTGCCAGCAGCTTAGATACAGGGGTTCTTGCCGGGGAGCTGTTTTTT	CASSLDTGVLAGELFF